One and the same sample provided the 18 T cell receptor beta chains below, sequenced in a study of T-cell reconstitution after alpha-beta-depleted transplantation in children. Unique molecular identifiers were incorporated during preparation of the TCRbeta library. TCRdb used MiXCR to reprocess the PCR reads, holding one entry per CDR3 protein. The repertoire has under 250,000 distinct CDR3 sequences, 6.6% of them found once; the top ten carry 5.5% to 6.5%. The material was PBMCs, obtained before TCRalphabeta/CD19-depleted stem cell transplant. These receptors originate from a boy younger than 10 with acute lymphoblastic leukemia, due to receive a stem cell transplant.

This clonotype appeared many times. The J gene is TRBJ2-7, the V gene TRBV3-1; the D is unclear. CDR1 is LGHDT and CDR2 is YNNKEL in the germline V gene (reference sequence). CDR3 length equals 14 residues. Trimming left V 2 bases short and J 6 bases short, with 14 bases between. The CDR3 reads CASSQFPKLGEQYF. CDR3 DNA sequence: TGTGCCAGCAGCCAATTCCCGAAGCTGGGCGAGCAGTACTTC.

This clonotype was detected a few times. V gene TRBV7-2 combines with J gene TRBJ2-3, with 7 positions matching TRBD2. The V gene end was trimmed by 5 bases and the J gene end by 1 base; junction bases not matched to a gene: 6. Germline loops: CDR1 SGHTA, CDR2 FQGNSA. The CDR3 sequence is 15 residues long. Here the CDR3 reads CASSARTSGTDTQYF. Here the CDR3 DNA reads TGTGCCAGCAGCGCCCGCACTAGCGGCACAGATACGCAGTATTTT.

Regarding this clonotype: At one end the junction does not follow the germline gene, possibly because of a read error. This sequence joins TRBV18 and TRBJ1-5; D perhaps matches TRBD1 (6 bases). Germline V gene lookup returns CDR1 KGHSH and CDR2 LQKENI. The CDR3 is 15 residues long. As DNA, the CDR3 is TGTGCCAGCTCCCCACAACAGGGAAGTAACCAGCCCCAGCATTTT. Translation: CASSPQQGSNQPQHF.

This clonotype was seen ten or more times. This chain uses TRBV27 with TRBJ2-1; tentative D call: TRBD1 (6 bases). V was shortened by 4 bases and J by 4 bases, with 8 bases between the two germline ends. Germline CDR1 MNHEY, CDR2 SMNVEV (reference sequence). CDR3 length: 13 amino acids. The CDR3 sequence is CASSSRGYNEQFF. CDR3 in DNA: TGTGCCAGCAGTTCCAGGGGTTACAATGAGCAGTTCTTC.

This clonotype has more than one count but fewer than ten. The V gene is TRBV7-9, the J gene TRBJ2-1, with 14 bases that match TRBD2. Germline V gives CDR1 SEHNR, CDR2 FQNEAQ (reference sequence). V lost 5 bases to trimming and J lost 6 bases; unmatched junction nucleotides: 6. The CDR3 loop spans 16 amino acids. The CDR3 DNA reads TGTGCCAGCAGCCCACCGGGACTAGCGGGAGTCAATGAGCAGTTCTTC. It is translated as CASSPPGLAGVNEQFF.

This clonotype was found many times. J is TRBJ1-1 and V is TRBV3-1, with D hard to call. Germline V gives CDR1 LGHDT, CDR2 YNNKEL (reference sequence). V shed 4 bases and J shed 3 bases, with 9 bases lying between them. The CDR3 length is 13 residues. DNA of the CDR3: TGTGCCAGCAGCCCATCCCCGGACACTGAAGCTTTCTTT. Protein: CASSPSPDTEAFF.

The rearrangement joins TRBV28 to TRBJ2-7; 8 bases map to TRBD1. Germline values: CDR1 MDHEN, CDR2 SYDVKM. CDR3 length: 15 amino acids. The junction had 8 bases not matched to a gene; V was cut back by 2 bases and J by 5 bases. CDR3: CASSLAQGARDEQYF. Here the CDR3 DNA reads TGTGCCAGCAGTTTAGCCCAGGGGGCTAGGGACGAGCAGTACTTC.

The table lists this clonotype with many counts. The chain joins TRBV20-1 to TRBJ1-1; D uncertain. Germline V gene lookup returns CDR1 DFQATT and CDR2 SNEGSKA (reference sequence). This CDR3 has 12 amino acids. Trimming removed 0 bases at V and 11 bases at J, with 13 bases between. CDR3 sequence: CSARDPPVEAFF. In nucleotides, the CDR3 is TGCAGTGCTAGAGATCCCCCCGTTGAGGCTTTCTTT.

This clonotype has a count of ten or more. The gene calls are TRBV11-2 and TRBJ2-7; D may match TRBD1 or TRBD2 (5 bases each). V was trimmed by 8 bases and J by 4 bases, leaving 12 bases between them. The CDR3 runs to 12 residues. CDR1 and CDR2 from the germline V gene are SGHAT and FQNNGV. CDR3 sequence (DNA): TGTGCCAGCGGGACGTTCCTATACGAGCAGTACTTC. Translating gives CASGTFLYEQYF.

V and J are TRBV28 and TRBJ1-1, with D uncertain. From germline, CDR1 is MDHEN and CDR2 SYDVKM. Trimming cost V 2 bases and J 4 bases, with 14 bases left between them. CDR3 length equals 15 residues. CDR3 loop: CASSLPRGSGTEAFF. CDR3 bases: TGTGCCAGCAGTTTACCACGCGGCTCCGGCACTGAAGCTTTCTTT.

This clonotype was seen ten or more times. The CDR3 DNA sequence: TGTGCCAGCAGCTTTGGTCAGGGAGTTACGGGAGATGAGCAGTTCTTC. It is translated as CASSFGQGVTGDEQFF. The chain carries TRBV5-4 and TRBJ2-1; possible D gene TRBD2, 6 bases. The CDR3 has 16 residues. CDR1 is SGHNT, CDR2 YYREEE, per germline (reference sequence). V shed 2 bases and J shed 8 bases, with 20 bases lying between them.

The CDR3 nucleotides are TGTGCCAGCAGCCAAGAGAGCGGGGGGGCGGCAGATACGCAGTATTTT. This codes for CASSQESGGAADTQYF. This chain links TRBV14 with TRBJ2-3; 10 bases are a match to TRBD2. This CDR3 region has 16 residues. V lost 0 bases, J lost 4 bases, and 4 bases stayed unmatched. The germline V gene has CDR1 SGHDN and CDR2 FVKESK.

A word on this clonotype: A read error may explain this, as a much larger clone is one base away. The V call is TRBV20-1, the J call TRBJ2-6, with D hard to call. The CDR3 is 16 residues long. In germline, CDR1 is DFQATT, CDR2 SNEGSKA (reference sequence). Here the CDR3 reads CCAQQSYGPGANVLTF. CDR3 bases: TGCTGTGCTCAGCAGTCATATGGGCCTGGGGCCAACGTCCTGACTTTC.

This clonotype has a handful of counts. The J gene is TRBJ1-1, the V gene TRBV10-2; a possible D gene is TRBD1 (6 bases). Germline loops: CDR1 WSHSY, CDR2 SAAADI. Trimming removed 5 bases from V and 4 bases from J, with 17 bases in between. The CDR3 spans 15 residues. CDR3 sequence (DNA): TGCGCCAGCAGTAGGGGGGGCGGAGATGGCACTGAAGCTTTCTTT. Amino acid sequence: CASSRGGGDGTEAFF.

Ten or more counts support this clonotype. J is TRBJ1-3 and V is TRBV29-1, with TRBD1 identical over 8 bases. This CDR3 spans 16 amino acids. V lost 4 bases to trimming and J lost 0 bases; unmatched junction nucleotides: 8. In germline, CDR1 is SQVTM, CDR2 ANQGSEA. The CDR3 spells CSVAQGARSSGNTIYF. The CDR3 bases are TGCAGCGTTGCGCAGGGGGCGCGGAGCTCTGGAAACACCATATATTTT.

The chain is built from TRBV7-8 and TRBJ1-6; TRBD1 matches 9 bases. From germline, CDR1 is SGHVS and CDR2 FQNEAQ. The CDR3 is made up of 14 amino acids. The trim removed 3 bases at V and 11 bases at J, leaving 5 bases unmatched. As DNA, the CDR3 is TGTGCCAGCAGCTTGGGACAGGGTTTCCCACCCCTCCACTTT. This encodes CASSLGQGFPPLHF.

The sample holds a few counts of this clonotype. The V call is TRBV5-6, the J call TRBJ2-3; D is ambiguous. V lost 0 bases, J lost 1 base, and 9 bases lay in between. This CDR3 region has 15 residues. Per the germline V gene, CDR1 is SGHDT and CDR2 is YYEEEE. The CDR3 nucleotides are TGTGCCAGCAGCTTGGCACCTTCTGGCACAGATACGCAGTATTTT. Amino acid sequence: CASSLAPSGTDTQYF.

The chain links TRBV21-1 to TRBJ2-1; TRBD2 was called by the table and not checked on the DNA. TRBV21-1 is an annotated pseudogene. The CDR3 has 14 residues. This CDR3 is CASSTGTDVHEQFF. CDR3 in DNA: TGTGCCAGCAGCACGGGGACTGACGTGCATGAGCAGTTCTTC.